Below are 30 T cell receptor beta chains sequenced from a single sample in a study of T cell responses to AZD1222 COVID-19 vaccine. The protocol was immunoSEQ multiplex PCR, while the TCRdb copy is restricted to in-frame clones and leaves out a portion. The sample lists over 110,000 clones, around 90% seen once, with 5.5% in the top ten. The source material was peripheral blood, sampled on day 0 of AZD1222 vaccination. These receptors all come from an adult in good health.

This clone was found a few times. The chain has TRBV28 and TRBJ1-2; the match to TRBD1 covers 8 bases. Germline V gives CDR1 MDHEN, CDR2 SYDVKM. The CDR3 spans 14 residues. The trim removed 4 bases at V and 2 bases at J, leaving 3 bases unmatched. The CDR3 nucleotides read TGTGCCAGCAGTTCTAACAGGGGGAACTATGGCTACACCTTC. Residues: CASSSNRGNYGYTF.

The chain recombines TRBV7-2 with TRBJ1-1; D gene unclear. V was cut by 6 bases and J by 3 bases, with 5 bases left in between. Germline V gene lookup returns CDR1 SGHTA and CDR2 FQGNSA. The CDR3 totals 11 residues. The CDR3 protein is CASRIYTEAFF. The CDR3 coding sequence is TGTGCCAGCAGGATTTACACTGAAGCTTTCTTT.

The DNA of the CDR3 is TGTGCCAGCAGTCCCGGGACTAGCGGGATTTACAATGAGCAGTTCTTC. It specifies CASSPGTSGIYNEQFF. The chain uses TRBV7-6 and TRBJ2-1; TRBD2 agrees at 13 bases. V shed 6 bases, J shed 4 bases, and the junction held 6 bases outside the gene matches. The CDR3 extends over 16 amino acids. Per germline, CDR1 SGHVS and CDR2 FNYEAQ.

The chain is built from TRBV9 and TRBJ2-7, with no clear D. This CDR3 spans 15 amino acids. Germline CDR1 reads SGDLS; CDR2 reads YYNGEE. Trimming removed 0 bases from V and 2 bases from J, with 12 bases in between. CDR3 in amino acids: CASSVVLSLTYEQYF. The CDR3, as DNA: TGTGCCAGCAGCGTAGTGTTATCCCTGACCTACGAGCAGTACTTC.

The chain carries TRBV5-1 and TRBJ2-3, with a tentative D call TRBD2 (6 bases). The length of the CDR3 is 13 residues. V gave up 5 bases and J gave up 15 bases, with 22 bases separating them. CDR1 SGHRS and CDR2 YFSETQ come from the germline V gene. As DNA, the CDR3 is TGCGCCAGCAGTCAGGGCCTGGGACTCTTACCATATTTT. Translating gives CASSQGLGLLPYF.

The CDR3 protein is CASSFGHPSYEQYF. In DNA form, the CDR3 reads TGTGCCAGCAGTTTCGGACACCCCTCCTACGAGCAGTACTTC. The rearrangement uses TRBV6-2 or TRBV6-3 and TRBJ2-7, with D possibly being TRBD1 (5 bases). The germline V gene has CDR1 MNHEY and CDR2 SVGEGT. Trimming took off 4 bases at V and 0 bases at J, with 10 bases between the two ends. The CDR3 sequence is 14 residues long.

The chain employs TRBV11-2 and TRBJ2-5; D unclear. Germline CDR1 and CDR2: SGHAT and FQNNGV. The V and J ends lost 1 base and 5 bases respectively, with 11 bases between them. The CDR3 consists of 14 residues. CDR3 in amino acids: CASSLGVGAETQYF. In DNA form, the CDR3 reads TGTGCCAGCAGCTTAGGTGTTGGAGCTGAGACCCAGTACTTC.

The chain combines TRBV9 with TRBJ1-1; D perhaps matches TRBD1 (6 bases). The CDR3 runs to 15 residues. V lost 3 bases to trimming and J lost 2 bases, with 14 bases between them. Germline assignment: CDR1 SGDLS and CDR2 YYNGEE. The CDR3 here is CASSAGGAGNTEAFF. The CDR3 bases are TGTGCCAGCAGCGCTGGGGGGGCAGGTAACACTGAAGCTTTCTTT.

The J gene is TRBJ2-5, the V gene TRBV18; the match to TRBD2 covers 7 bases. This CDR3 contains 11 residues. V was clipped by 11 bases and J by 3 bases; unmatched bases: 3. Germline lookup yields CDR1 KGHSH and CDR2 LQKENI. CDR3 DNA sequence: TGTGCCGCGGCGGGAGAAGAGACCCAGTACTTC. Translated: CAAAGEETQYF. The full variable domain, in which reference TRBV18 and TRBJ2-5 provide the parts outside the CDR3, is NAGVMQNPRHLVRRRGQEARLRCSPMKGHSHVYWYRQLPEEGLKFMVYLQKENIIDESGMPKERFSAEFPKEGPSILRIQQVVRGDSAAYFCAAAGEETQYFGPGTRLLVL.

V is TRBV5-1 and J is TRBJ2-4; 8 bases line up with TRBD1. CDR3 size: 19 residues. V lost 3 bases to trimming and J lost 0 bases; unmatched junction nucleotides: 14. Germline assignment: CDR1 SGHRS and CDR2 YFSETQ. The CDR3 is CASSSSLTRGPLAKNIQYF. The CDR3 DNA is TGCGCCAGCAGCTCCTCTTTGACCAGGGGGCCGCTAGCCAAAAACATTCAGTACTTC.

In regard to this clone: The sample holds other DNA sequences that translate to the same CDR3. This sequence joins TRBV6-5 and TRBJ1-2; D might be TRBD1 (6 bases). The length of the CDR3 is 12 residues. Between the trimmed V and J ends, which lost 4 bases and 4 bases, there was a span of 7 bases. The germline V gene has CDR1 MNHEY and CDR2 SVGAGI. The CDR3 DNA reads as TGTGCCAGCAGTTTGGACAGCTATGGCTACACCTTC. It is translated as CASSLDSYGYTF.

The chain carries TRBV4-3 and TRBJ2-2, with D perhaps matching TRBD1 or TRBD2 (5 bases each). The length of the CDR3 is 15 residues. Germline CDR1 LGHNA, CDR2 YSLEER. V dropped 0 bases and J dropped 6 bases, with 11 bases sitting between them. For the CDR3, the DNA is TGCGCCAGCAGCCAAGATGGAAGGGGACCCGGGGAGCTGTTTTTT. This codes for CASSQDGRGPGELFF.

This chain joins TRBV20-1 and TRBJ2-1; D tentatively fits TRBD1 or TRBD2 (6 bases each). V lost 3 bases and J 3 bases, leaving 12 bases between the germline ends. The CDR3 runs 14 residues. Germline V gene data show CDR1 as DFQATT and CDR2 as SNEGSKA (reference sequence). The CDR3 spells CSASSGGFYNEQFF. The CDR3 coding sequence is TGCAGTGCTAGTTCCGGGGGCTTCTACAATGAGCAGTTCTTC.

In DNA form, the CDR3 reads TGTGCCAGCAGTTTTGGGTGGCTAGCGTCCTACAATGAGCAGTTCTTC. Protein sequence: CASSFGWLASYNEQFF. V gene TRBV27 combines with J gene TRBJ2-1, with D possibly being TRBD2 (6 bases). The germline V gene encodes CDR1 MNHEY and CDR2 SMNVEV (reference sequence). CDR3 length: 16 amino acids. Trimming stripped 3 bases from V and 1 base from J, with 13 bases between.

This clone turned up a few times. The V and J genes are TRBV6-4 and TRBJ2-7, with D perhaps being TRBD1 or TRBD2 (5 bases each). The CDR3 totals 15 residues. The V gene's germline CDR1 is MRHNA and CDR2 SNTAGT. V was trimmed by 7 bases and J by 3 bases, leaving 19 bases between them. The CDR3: CASTPRYGTHYEQYF. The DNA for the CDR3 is TGTGCCAGCACCCCCCGATACGGGACCCACTACGAGCAGTACTTC.

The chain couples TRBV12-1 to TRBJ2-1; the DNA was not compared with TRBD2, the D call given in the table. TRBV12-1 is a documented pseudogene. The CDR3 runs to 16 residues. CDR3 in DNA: TGTGCCAGCAGCTTACGGGAGGGCTTCCATTACAATGAGCAGTTCTTC. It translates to CASSLREGFHYNEQFF.

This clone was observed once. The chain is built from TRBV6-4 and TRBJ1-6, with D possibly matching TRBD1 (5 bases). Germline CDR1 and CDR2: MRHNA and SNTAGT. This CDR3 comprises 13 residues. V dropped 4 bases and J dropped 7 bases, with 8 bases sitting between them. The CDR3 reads CASSVGTNSPLHF. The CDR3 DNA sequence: TGTGCCAGCAGTGTGGGGACCAATTCACCCCTCCACTTT.

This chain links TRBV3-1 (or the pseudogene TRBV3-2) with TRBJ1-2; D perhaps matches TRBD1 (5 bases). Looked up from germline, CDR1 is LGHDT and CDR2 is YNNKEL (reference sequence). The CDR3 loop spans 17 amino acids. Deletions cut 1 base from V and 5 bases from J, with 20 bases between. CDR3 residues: CASSQVTPGRVYYGYTF. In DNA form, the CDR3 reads TGTGCCAGCAGCCAAGTTACCCCGGGCAGGGTATATTATGGCTACACCTTC.

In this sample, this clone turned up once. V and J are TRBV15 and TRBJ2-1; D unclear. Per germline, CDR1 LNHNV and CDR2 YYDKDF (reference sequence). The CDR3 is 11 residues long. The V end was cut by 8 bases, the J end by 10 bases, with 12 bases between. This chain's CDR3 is CATLGPGEQFF. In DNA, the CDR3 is TGTGCCACCTTGGGCCCCGGGGAGCAGTTCTTC.

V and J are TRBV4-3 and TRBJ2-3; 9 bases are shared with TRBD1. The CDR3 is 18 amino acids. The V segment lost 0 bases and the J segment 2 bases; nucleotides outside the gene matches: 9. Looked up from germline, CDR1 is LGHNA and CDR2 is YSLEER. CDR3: CASSQDRGGTGYTDTQYF. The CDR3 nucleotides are TGCGCCAGCAGCCAAGATCGGGGCGGGACAGGGTACACAGATACGCAGTATTTT.

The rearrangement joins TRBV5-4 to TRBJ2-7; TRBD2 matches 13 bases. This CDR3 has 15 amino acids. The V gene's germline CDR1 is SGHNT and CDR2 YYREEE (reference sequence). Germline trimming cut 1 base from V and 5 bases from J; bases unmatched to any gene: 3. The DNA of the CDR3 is TGTGCCAGCAGCTTGACACTAGCGGGAGGGGACGAGCAGTACTTC. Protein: CASSLTLAGGDEQYF. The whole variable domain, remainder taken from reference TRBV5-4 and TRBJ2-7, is ETGVTQSPTHLIKTRGQQVTLRCSSQSGHNTVSWYQQALGQGPQFIFQYYREEENGRGNFPPRFSGLQFPNYSSELNVNALELDDSALYLCASSLTLAGGDEQYFGPGTRLTVT.

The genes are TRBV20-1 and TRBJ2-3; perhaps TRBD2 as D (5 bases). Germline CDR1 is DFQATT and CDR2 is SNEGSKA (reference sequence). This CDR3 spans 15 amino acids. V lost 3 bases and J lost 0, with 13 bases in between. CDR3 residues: CSASLGVTSTDTQYF. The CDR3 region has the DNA TGCAGTGCTAGTCTGGGAGTAACTAGCACAGATACGCAGTATTTT.

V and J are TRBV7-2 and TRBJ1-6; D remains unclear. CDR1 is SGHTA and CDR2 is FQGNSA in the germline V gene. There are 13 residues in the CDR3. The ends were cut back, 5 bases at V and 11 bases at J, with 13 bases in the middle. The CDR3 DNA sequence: TGTGCCAGCAGCGAAAATCTCAACCCACCCCTCCACTTT. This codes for CASSENLNPPLHF.

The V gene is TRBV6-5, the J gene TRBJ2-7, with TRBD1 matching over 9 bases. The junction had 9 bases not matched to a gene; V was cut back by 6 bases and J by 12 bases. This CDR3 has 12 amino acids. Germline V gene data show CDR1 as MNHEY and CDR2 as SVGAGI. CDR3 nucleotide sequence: TGTGCCAGCAGCCCGGGACAGGGAAAGCGGTACTTC. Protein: CASSPGQGKRYF.

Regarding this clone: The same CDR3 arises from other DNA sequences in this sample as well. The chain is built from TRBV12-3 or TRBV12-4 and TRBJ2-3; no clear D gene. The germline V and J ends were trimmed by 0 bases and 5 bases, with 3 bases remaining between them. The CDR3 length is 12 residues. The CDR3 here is CASSLAGDTQYF. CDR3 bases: TGTGCCAGCAGTTTAGCGGGAGATACGCAGTATTTT.

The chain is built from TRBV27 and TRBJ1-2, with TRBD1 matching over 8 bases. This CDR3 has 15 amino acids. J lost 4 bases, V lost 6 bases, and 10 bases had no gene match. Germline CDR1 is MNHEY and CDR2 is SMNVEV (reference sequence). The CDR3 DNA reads TGTGCCAGCAGCCCCCGAGTTGGACAGGGCTATGGCTACACCTTC. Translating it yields CASSPRVGQGYGYTF.

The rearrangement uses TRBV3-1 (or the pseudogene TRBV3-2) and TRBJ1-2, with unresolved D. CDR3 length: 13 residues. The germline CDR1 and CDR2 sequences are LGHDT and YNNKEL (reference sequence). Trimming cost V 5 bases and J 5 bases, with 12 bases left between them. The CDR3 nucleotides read TGTGCCAGCAGCGGTCGGGGAGGGTATGGCTACACCTTC. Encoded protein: CASSGRGGYGYTF.

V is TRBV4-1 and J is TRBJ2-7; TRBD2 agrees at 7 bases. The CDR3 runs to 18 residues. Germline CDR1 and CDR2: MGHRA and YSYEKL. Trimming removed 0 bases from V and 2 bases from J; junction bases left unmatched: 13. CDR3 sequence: CASSQEPLLTGGTYEQYF. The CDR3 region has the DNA TGCGCCAGCAGCCAAGAGCCTCTTTTGACGGGAGGAACCTACGAGCAGTACTTC.

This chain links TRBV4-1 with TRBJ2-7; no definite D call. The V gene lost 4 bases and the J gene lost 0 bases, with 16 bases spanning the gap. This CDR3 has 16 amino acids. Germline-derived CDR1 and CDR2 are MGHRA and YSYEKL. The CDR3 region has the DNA TGCGCCAGCAGCCCAGCGACCCGAATTAACTCCTACGAGCAGTACTTC. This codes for CASSPATRINSYEQYF.

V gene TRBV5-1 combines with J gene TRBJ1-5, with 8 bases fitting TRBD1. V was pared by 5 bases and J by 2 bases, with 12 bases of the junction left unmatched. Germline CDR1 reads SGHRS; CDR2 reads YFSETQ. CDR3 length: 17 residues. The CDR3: CASRQTGEARGNQPQHF. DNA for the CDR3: TGCGCCAGCAGACAGACAGGGGAGGCACGAGGCAATCAGCCCCAGCATTTT.